Presented here are 21 T cell receptor beta chains from one specimen sequenced in a study of cytomegalovirus exposure and HLA in healthy donors. PCR primers comprised 60 Vbeta and 13 Jbeta primers. Sequenced by immunoSEQ multiplex PCR; TCRdb stores in-frame clones only, minus some. Seen here are around 160,000 clones, 65% to 85% observed once, and the top ten hold 1.5%. Sequenced material: PBMCs. These receptors were collected from a woman aged 18-29 years in good health and CMV-seronegative.

This chain connects TRBV28 to TRBJ1-2; D is unresolved. The germline gives CDR1 MDHEN, CDR2 SYDVKM. This CDR3 region has 15 residues. V was cut by 2 bases and J by 4 bases, with 14 bases left in between. The DNA for the CDR3 is TGTGCCAGCAGTTTAGGCGGCGGGTGGGTCTATGGCTACACCTTC. Its protein is CASSLGGGWVYGYTF.

The genes are TRBV6-1 and TRBJ2-7; the match to TRBD2 covers 15 bases. CDR1 and CDR2 (germline): MNHNS, SASEGT. V lost 2 bases to trimming and J lost 3 bases; unmatched junction nucleotides: 14. This CDR3 is 20 amino acids long. Written as DNA, the CDR3 is TGTGCCAGCAGTGAAACCCCCATAGGACTAGCGGGGGGGGAACACTACGAGCAGTACTTC. It encodes CASSETPIGLAGGEHYEQYF.

The chain couples TRBV4-1 to TRBJ2-4, with 11 positions matching TRBD2. Germline V gene data show CDR1 as MGHRA and CDR2 as YSYEKL. The CDR3 extends over 20 amino acids. Trimming took 2 bases from V and 5 from J; bases not matched to a gene: 17. This CDR3 reads CASSQRVELAGGRRENIQYF. CDR3 sequence (DNA): TGCGCCAGCAGCCAACGAGTTGAGCTAGCGGGGGGTCGGCGAGAAAACATTCAGTACTTC.

The CDR3 protein is CASSWGHGETQYF. CDR3 coding DNA: TGTGCCAGCAGTTGGGGACACGGGGAGACCCAGTACTTC. The chain couples TRBV6-5 to TRBJ2-5; D is perhaps TRBD1 (6 bases). Germline CDR1 MNHEY, CDR2 SVGAGI. This CDR3 comprises 13 residues. The V gene lost 4 bases and the J gene lost 5 bases, with 11 bases spanning the gap.

The chain is built from TRBV6-5 and TRBJ2-5, with 10 bases aligning to TRBD2. Germline V CDR1 and CDR2: MNHEY, SVGAGI. There are 14 residues in the CDR3. The trim removed 6 bases at V and 2 bases at J, leaving 3 bases unmatched. This CDR3 reads CASRLSGGQETQYF. DNA of the CDR3: TGTGCCAGCAGACTTAGCGGGGGGCAAGAGACCCAGTACTTC.

This CDR3 is CAWSVQVGHEQYF. The CDR3 DNA reads as TGTGCCTGGAGTGTACAGGTGGGGCACGAGCAGTACTTC. The chain joins TRBV30 to TRBJ2-7, with D perhaps matching TRBD1 (5 bases). Trimming removed 0 bases at V and 5 bases at J, with 11 bases between. The CDR3 sequence is 13 residues long. The germline V gene encodes CDR1 GTSNPN and CDR2 SVGIG (reference sequence).

The chain links TRBV5-1 to TRBJ1-4; the match to TRBD1 covers 9 bases. This CDR3 contains 15 residues. In germline, CDR1 is SGHRS, CDR2 YFSETQ. V was pared by 0 bases and J by 5 bases, with 2 bases of the junction left unmatched. CDR3 sequence reads: CASSLAGTGNEKLFF. The CDR3 nucleotides are TGCGCCAGCAGCTTGGCCGGGACAGGGAATGAAAAACTGTTTTTT.

The chain links TRBV7-9 to TRBJ2-7, with D tentatively TRBD1 (6 bases). The length of the CDR3 is 14 residues. CDR1 is SEHNR, CDR2 FQNEAQ, per germline (reference sequence). V was clipped by 5 bases and J by 5 bases, with 16 bases between them. CDR3 in amino acids: CASSQRRTANEQYF. The CDR3 nucleotides read TGTGCCAGCAGCCAACGAAGGACAGCGAACGAGCAGTACTTC.

As DNA, the CDR3 is TGCGCCAGCAGTGAGTCGGCTAGCGGGGGCGAGACCCAGTACTTC. It is translated as CASSESASGGETQYF. The chain combines TRBV10-1 with TRBJ2-5; the match to TRBD2 covers 10 bases. Germline CDR1 reads WNHNN; CDR2 reads SYGVQD (reference sequence). The CDR3 extends over 15 amino acids. J was trimmed by 5 bases and V by 0 bases; bases with no gene match: 3.

This chain uses TRBV10-3 with TRBJ2-5, with TRBD2 matching 12 bases. In germline, CDR1 is ENHRY, CDR2 SYGVKD. Losses at the gene ends were 8 bases for V and 4 bases for J; bases not matched to a gene: 8. The CDR3 consists of 15 residues. In DNA, the CDR3 is TGTGCCATCGGCAAGACTAGCGGGGGACGAGAGACCCAGTACTTC. Its protein product is CAIGKTSGGRETQYF.

The V and J genes are TRBV6-6 and TRBJ2-5; 14 bases match TRBD2. The CDR3 has 16 amino acids. J was trimmed by 5 bases and V by 6 bases; bases with no gene match: 8. Germline V gene lookup returns CDR1 MNHNY and CDR2 SVGAGI (reference sequence). CDR3 sequence: CASRGTSGGPRETQYF. CDR3 nucleotide sequence: TGTGCCAGCAGGGGGACTAGCGGGGGCCCTCGGGAGACCCAGTACTTC.

This clone was seen only a few times. The V call is TRBV10-2, the J call TRBJ2-7; maybe TRBD2 (5 bases). V was pared by 7 bases and J by 6 bases, with 10 bases between. The V gene's germline CDR1 is WSHSY and CDR2 SAAADI. The CDR3 consists of 11 residues. CDR3 sequence (DNA): TGCGCCAGCATCGGGGTCGGCGAGCAGTACTTC. Its protein product is CASIGVGEQYF.

The table lists this clone with a count of one. The V call is TRBV18, the J call TRBJ2-1; 13 bases agree with TRBD2. Germline CDR1 reads KGHSH; CDR2 reads LQKENI. The CDR3 has 17 amino acids. J gave up 4 bases and V 3 bases, and 6 bases lay outside the gene matches. This chain's CDR3 is CASSPPGLAGSYNEQFF. CDR3 bases: TGTGCCAGCTCACCCCCGGGACTAGCGGGGTCATACAATGAGCAGTTCTTC. Full variable domain (missing parts from reference TRBV18 and TRBJ2-1): NAGVMQNPRHLVRRRGQEARLRCSPMKGHSHVYWYRQLPEEGLKFMVYLQKENIIDESGMPKERFSAEFPKEGPSILRIQQVVRGDSAAYFCASSPPGLAGSYNEQFFGPGTRLTVL.

Here the CDR3 DNA reads TGCGCCAGCAGCCGGGGAAGCGGGGGGGCCGGAGATACGCAGTATTTT. Translated: CASSRGSGGAGDTQYF. The V gene is TRBV10-1, the J gene TRBJ2-3, with 10 bases that match TRBD2. V lost 6 bases, J lost 5 bases, and 11 bases stayed unmatched. Germline CDR1 and CDR2: WNHNN and SYGVQD (reference sequence). The CDR3 sequence is 16 residues long.

This chain uses TRBV28 with TRBJ2-6, with TRBD1 as a possible D gene (5 bases). V lost 2 bases to trimming and J lost 4 bases, with 18 bases between them. Per germline, CDR1 MDHEN and CDR2 SYDVKM. This CDR3 contains 18 residues. For the CDR3, the DNA is TGTGCCAGCAGTTTAAAAGGGGCAGGGCTTGAGGGGGCCAACGTCCTGACTTTC. Protein sequence: CASSLKGAGLEGANVLTF.

V and J are TRBV7-9 and TRBJ2-2; TRBD1 aligns across 9 bases. The CDR3 contains 14 residues. V was clipped by 4 bases and J by 6 bases; unmatched bases: 3. Germline CDR1 reads SEHNR; CDR2 reads FQNEAQ (reference sequence). CDR3 nucleotide sequence: TGTGCCAGCAGCTGGGGGACAGGGTCCGGGGAGCTGTTTTTT. It is translated as CASSWGTGSGELFF.

The chain joins TRBV7-9 to TRBJ1-1; TRBD1 matches 9 bases. J was trimmed by 4 bases and V by 5 bases; bases with no gene match: 5. Germline V lookup: CDR1 SEHNR, CDR2 FQNEAQ (reference sequence). This CDR3 contains 14 residues. DNA for the CDR3: TGTGCCAGCAGCAATGACAGGGGGACCACTGAAGCTTTCTTT. Its protein product is CASSNDRGTTEAFF.

This clone appeared a single time. This sequence joins TRBV6-1 and TRBJ1-4, with TRBD1 identical over 9 bases. This CDR3 region has 14 residues. Germline CDR1 reads MNHNS; CDR2 reads SASEGT. With 6 bases clipped from V and 5 bases from J, the junction kept 4 bases outside the gene matches. The CDR3 DNA reads TGTGCCAGCAGACGGGGGACAGGGAATGAAAAACTGTTTTTT. Its protein is CASRRGTGNEKLFF.

The chain links TRBV5-6 to TRBJ1-1, with no clear D. The CDR3 is 15 amino acids. V lost 2 bases, J lost 3 bases, and 14 bases lay in between. Germline V gene sequence: CDR1 SGHDT, CDR2 YYEEEE. DNA for the CDR3: TGTGCCAGCAGCTTCTCGGGGAACATTTACACTGAAGCTTTCTTT. Protein product: CASSFSGNIYTEAFF. Drawing the rest from reference TRBV5-6 and TRBJ1-1, the complete variable domain is DAGVTQSPTHLIKTRGQQVTLRCSPKSGHDTVSWYQQALGQGPQFIFQYYEEEERQRGNFPDRFSGHQFPNYSSELNVNALLLGDSALYLCASSFSGNIYTEAFFGQGTRLTVV.

The chain combines TRBV5-4 with TRBJ2-7; D gene uncertain. From germline, CDR1 is SGHNT and CDR2 YYREEE (reference sequence). The CDR3 length is 11 residues. V lost 3 bases to trimming and J lost 2 bases, with 3 bases between them. In DNA, the CDR3 is TGTGCCAGCAGCTCAGCCTACGAGCAGTACTTC. This sequence encodes CASSSAYEQYF.

The genes are TRBV28 and TRBJ1-2, with a weak D call TRBD1 (5 bases). The CDR3 is 14 amino acids. Deletions cut 7 bases from V and 4 bases from J, with 16 bases between. Germline CDR1 and CDR2: MDHEN and SYDVKM. CDR3 coding DNA: TGTGCCAGCACTCCGCCGTGGGGGGGCTATGGCTACACCTTC. It specifies CASTPPWGGYGYTF.